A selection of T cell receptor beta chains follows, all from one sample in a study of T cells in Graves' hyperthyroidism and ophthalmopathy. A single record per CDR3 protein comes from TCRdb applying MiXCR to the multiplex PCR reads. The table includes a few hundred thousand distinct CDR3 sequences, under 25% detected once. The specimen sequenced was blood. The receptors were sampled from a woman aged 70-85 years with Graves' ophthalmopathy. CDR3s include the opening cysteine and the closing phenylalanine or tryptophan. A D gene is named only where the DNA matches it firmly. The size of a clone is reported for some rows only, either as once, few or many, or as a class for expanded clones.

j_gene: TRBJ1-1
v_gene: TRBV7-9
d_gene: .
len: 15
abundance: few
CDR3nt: TGTGCCAGCAGCTTAGCGTTGAGGGGGAGCACTGAAGCTTTCTTT
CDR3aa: CASSLALRGSTEAFF

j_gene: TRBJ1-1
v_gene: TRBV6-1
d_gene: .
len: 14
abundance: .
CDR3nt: TGTGCCAGCAGTAGGGTGGGGGTGAACACTGAAGCTTTCTTT
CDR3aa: CASSRVGVNTEAFF

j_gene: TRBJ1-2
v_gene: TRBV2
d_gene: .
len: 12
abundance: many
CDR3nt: TGTGCCAGCCGGGAGGGGAACTATGGCTACACCTTC
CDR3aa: CASREGNYGYTF

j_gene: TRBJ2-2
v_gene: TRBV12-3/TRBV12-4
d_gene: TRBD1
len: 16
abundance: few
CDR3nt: TGTGCCAGCAGTTTCACGACAGGGGTGATGGTCGGGGAGCTGTTTTTT
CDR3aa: CASSFTTGVMVGELFF

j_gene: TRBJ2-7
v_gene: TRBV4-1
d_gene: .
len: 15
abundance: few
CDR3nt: TGCGCCAGCAGCCTGGCCTTGGACGGGTTAGGAGAGCAGTACTTC
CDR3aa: CASSLALDGLGEQYF

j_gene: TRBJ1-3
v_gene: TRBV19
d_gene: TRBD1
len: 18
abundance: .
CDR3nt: TGTGCCAGTAGTATTTCCCCTTCGGGGACAGGGGCTGGAAACACCATATATTTT
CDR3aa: CASSISPSGTGAGNTIYF

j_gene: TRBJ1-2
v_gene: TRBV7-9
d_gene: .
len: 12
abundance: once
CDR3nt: TGTGCCAGCAGCAAGAATCTCCCCACCTACACCTTC
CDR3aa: CASSKNLPTYTF

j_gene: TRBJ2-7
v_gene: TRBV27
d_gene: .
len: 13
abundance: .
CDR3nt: TGTGCCAGCAGTCGGACGCTACGGGACGAGCAGTACTTC
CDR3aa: CASSRTLRDEQYF

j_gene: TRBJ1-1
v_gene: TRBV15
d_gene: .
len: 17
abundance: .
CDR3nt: TGTGCCACCAGCAGACTACAAGGCCGAGGAGACAACACTGAAGCTTTCTTT
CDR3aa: CATSRLQGRGDNTEAFF

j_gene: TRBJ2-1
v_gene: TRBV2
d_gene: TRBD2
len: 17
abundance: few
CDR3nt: TGTGCCAGCAAGCGACTAGCGCCCCCGAGCTCCTACAATGAGCAGTTCTTC
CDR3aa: CASKRLAPPSSYNEQFF

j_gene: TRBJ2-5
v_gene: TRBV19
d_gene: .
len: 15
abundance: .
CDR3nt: TGTGCCAGTAGTATAGATCGGGAGAGGTTCGAGACCCAGTACTTC
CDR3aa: CASSIDRERFETQYF

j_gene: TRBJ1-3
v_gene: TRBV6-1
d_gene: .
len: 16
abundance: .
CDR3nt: TGTGCCAGCAGTAGCCGGGACGGGAGCTCTGGAAACACCATATATTTT
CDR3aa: CASSSRDGSSGNTIYF

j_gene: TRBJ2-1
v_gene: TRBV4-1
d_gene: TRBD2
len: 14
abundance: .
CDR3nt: TGCGCCAGCAGCCGAGGGGATATAGCGGGGGAGCAGTTCTTC
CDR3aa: CASSRGDIAGEQFF

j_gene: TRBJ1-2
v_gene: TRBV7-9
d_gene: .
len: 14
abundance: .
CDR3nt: TGTGCCAGCAGCTTAGCGACGGGGCTGAATGGCTACACCTTC
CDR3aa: CASSLATGLNGYTF

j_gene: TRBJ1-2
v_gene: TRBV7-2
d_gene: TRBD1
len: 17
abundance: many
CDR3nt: TGTGCCAGCAGCTTCAACAGACCGGGACAGGGCTTCTATGGCTACACCTTC
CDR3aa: CASSFNRPGQGFYGYTF

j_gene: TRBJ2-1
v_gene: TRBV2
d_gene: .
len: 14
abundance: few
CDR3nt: TGTGCCAGCAGTCGGGATAGCTCCCACAATGAGCAGTTCTTC
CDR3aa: CASSRDSSHNEQFF

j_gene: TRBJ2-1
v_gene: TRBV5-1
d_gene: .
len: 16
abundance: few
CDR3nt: TGCGCCAGCAGCTTGGTTCGGGGATGGACAAACAATGAGCAGTTCTTC
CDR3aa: CASSLVRGWTNNEQFF

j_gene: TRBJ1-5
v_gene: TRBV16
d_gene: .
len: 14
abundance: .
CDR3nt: TGTGCCAGCAGCCAATTCGGGGGCAGACAGCCCCAGCATTTT
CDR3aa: CASSQFGGRQPQHF

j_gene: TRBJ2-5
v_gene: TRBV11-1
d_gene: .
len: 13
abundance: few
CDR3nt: TGTGCCAGCAGCTTGGTTCGACAAGAGACCCAGTACTTC
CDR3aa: CASSLVRQETQYF

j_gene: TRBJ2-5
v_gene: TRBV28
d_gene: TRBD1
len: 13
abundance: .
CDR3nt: TGTGCCAGCAGAAGACAGGGTGGAGAGACCCAGTACTTC
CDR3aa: CASRRQGGETQYF

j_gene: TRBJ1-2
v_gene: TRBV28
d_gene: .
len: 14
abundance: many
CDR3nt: TGTGCCAGCAGTCCCGTCACGGCAAAAAGGGGCTACACCTTC
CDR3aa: CASSPVTAKRGYTF

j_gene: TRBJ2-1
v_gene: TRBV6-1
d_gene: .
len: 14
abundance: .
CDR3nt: TGTGCCAGCAGTCCCACGCCTAGATACAATGAGCAGTTCTTC
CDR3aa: CASSPTPRYNEQFF

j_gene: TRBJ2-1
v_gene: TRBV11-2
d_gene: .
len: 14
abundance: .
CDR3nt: TGTGCCAGCAGCTTAGTGGACCTCTACAATGAGCAGTTCTTC
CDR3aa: CASSLVDLYNEQFF

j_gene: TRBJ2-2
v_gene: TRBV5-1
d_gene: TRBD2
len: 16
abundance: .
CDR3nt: TGCGCCAGCAGCAAACTAGCGGGAGTCCGAACCGGGGAGCTGTTTTTT
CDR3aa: CASSKLAGVRTGELFF

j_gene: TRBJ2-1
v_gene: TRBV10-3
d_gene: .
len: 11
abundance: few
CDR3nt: TGTGCCATCAGGAGCAGGGATGAGCAGTTCTTC
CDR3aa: CAIRSRDEQFF

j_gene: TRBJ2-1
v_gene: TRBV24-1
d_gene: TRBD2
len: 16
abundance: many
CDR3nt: TGTGCCACCAGTGACCCCCGCCCTAGCGGCTACAATGAGCAGTTCTTC
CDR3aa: CATSDPRPSGYNEQFF

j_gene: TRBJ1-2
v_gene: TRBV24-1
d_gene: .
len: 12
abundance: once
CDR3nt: TGTGCCACCAGTGATCACTTAGGGTGCTACACCTTC
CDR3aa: CATSDHLGCYTF

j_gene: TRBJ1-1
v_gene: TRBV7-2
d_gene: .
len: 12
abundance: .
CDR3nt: TGTGCCAGCAGCCCACAGCCCCCTCCGGCTTTCTTT
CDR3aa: CASSPQPPPAFF